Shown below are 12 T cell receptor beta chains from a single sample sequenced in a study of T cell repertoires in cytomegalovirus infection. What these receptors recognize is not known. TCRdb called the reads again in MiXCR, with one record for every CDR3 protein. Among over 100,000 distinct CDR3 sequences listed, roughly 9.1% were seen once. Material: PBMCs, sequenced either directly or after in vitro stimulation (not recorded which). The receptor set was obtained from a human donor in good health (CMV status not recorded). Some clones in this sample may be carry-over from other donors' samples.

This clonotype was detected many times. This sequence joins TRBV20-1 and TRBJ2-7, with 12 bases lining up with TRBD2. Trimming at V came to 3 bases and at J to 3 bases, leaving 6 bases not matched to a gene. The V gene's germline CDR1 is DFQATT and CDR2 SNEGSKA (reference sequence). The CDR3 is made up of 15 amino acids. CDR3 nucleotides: TGCAGTGCTAGGACTAGCGGGAGATCCAGCTACGAGCAGTACTTC. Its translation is CSARTSGRSSYEQYF.

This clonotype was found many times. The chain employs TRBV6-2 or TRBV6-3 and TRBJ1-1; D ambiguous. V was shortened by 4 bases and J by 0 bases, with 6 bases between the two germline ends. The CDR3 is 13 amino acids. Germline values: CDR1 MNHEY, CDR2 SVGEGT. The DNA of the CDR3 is TGTGCCAGCAGTTCCCAGCTGAACACTGAAGCTTTCTTT. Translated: CASSSQLNTEAFF.

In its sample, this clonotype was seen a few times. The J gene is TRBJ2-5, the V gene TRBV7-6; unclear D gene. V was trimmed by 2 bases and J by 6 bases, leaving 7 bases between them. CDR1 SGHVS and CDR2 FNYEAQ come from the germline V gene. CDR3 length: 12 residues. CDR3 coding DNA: TGTGCCAGCAGCTTAAACGCAAAGACCCAGTACTTC. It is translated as CASSLNAKTQYF.

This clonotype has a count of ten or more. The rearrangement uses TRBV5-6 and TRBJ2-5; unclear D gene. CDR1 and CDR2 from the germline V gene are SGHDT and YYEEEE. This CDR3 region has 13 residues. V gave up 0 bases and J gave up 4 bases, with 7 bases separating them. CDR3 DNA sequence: TGTGCCAGCAGCTTGGGACGGCGAGAGACCCAGTACTTC. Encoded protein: CASSLGRRETQYF.

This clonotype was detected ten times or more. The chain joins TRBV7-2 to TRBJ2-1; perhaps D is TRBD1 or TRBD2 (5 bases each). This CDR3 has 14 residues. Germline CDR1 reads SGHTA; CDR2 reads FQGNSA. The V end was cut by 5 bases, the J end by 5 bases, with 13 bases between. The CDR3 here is CASSPREGHNEQFF. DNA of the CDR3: TGTGCCAGCAGCCCGCGCGAGGGGCACAATGAGCAGTTCTTC.

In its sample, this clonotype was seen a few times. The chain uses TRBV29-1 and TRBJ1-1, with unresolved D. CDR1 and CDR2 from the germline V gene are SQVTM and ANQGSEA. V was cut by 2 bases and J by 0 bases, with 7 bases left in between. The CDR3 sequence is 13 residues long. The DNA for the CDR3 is TGCAGCGTTGAATACAGTATGAACACTGAAGCTTTCTTT. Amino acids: CSVEYSMNTEAFF. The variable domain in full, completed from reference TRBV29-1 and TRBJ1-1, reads SAVISQKPSRDICQRGTSLTIQCQVDSQVTMMFWYRQQPGQSLTLIATANQGSEATYESGFVIDKFPISRPNLTFSTLTVSNMSPEDSSIYLCSVEYSMNTEAFFGQGTRLTVV.

The CDR3 reads CASSFSGQPNTEAFF. For the CDR3, the DNA is TGTGCCAGCAGCTTCTCCGGACAGCCGAACACTGAAGCTTTCTTT. The rearrangement links TRBV5-5 to TRBJ1-1, with TRBD1 as a possible D gene (6 bases). The V gene's germline CDR1 is SGHKS and CDR2 YYEKEE (reference sequence). The CDR3 loop spans 15 amino acids. V was pared by 2 bases and J by 1 base, with 12 bases between.

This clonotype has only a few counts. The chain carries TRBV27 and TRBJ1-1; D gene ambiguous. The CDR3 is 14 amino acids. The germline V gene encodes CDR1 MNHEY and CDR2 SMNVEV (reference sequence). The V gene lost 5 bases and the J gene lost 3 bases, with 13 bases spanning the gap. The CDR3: CASSLTTEDTEAFF. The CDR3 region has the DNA TGTGCCAGCAGTCTAACCACGGAGGACACTGAAGCTTTCTTT.

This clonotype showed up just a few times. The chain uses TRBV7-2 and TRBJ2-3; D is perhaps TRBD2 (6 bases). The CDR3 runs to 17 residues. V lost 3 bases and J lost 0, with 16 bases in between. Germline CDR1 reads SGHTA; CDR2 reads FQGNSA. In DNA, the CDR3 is TGTGCCAGCAGCTTGGGGGTTGGAGGGCTTAGCACAGATACGCAGTATTTT. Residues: CASSLGVGGLSTDTQYF.

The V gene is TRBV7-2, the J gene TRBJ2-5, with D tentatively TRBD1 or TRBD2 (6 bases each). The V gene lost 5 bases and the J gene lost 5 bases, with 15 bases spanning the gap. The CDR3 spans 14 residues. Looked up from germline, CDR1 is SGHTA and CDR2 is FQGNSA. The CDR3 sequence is CASSPDQGGETQYF. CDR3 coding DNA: TGTGCCAGCAGCCCCGACCAAGGGGGGGAGACCCAGTACTTC.

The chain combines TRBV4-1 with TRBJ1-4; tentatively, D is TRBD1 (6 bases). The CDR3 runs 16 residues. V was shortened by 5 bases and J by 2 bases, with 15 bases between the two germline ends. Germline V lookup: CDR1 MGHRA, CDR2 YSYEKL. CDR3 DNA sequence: TGCGCCAGCAGCGACTCCTGGGGGCAGACTAATGAAAAACTGTTTTTT. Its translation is CASSDSWGQTNEKLFF.

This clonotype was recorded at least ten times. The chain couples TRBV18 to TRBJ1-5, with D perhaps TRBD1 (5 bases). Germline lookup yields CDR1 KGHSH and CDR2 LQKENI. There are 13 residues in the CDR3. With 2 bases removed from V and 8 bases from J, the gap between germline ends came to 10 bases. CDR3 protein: CASSPGGREPQHF. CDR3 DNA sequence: TGTGCCAGCTCACCAGGGGGTCGGGAGCCCCAGCATTTT. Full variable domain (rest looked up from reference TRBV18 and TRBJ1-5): NAGVMQNPRHLVRRRGQEARLRCSPMKGHSHVYWYRQLPEEGLKFMVYLQKENIIDESGMPKERFSAEFPKEGPSILRIQQVVRGDSAAYFCASSPGGREPQHFGDGTRLSIL.